A selection of T cell receptor beta chains follows, all from one sample in a study of T cell responses to AZD1222 COVID-19 vaccine. This table comes from immunoSEQ multiplex PCR, and its TCRdb copy is limited to in-frame clones, with some not included. The profile shows 90,000 to 150,000 clones, around 89% of them singletons. The sequenced sample was peripheral blood, obtained 28 days after the second AZD1222 dose. Receptors originate from an adult who received the AZD1222 COVID-19 vaccine. Each CDR3 is given with its conserved first and last residue. D genes are given only for firm matches. The listing skips clone size in some rows; elsewhere it reads once, few, many or a size class.

>-|17|-|TRBV4-2|TRBJ2-7
TGTGCCAGCAGCCAAGGGGTGGAGGTGCTCGGTACCTACGAGCAGTACTTC
CASSQGVEVLGTYEQYF
>-|13|-|TRBV7-2|TRBJ2-7
TGTGCCAGCAGCTTCACCTCAGGGAGCGAGCAGTACTTC
CASSFTSGSEQYF
>-|14|-|TRBV18|TRBJ1-1
TGTGCCAGCTCACCCCGGAAACGGGATACTGAAGCTTTCTTT
CASSPRKRDTEAFF
>-|13|-|TRBV7-3|TRBJ2-7
TGTGCCAGCAGCTTGGGACTGCACTACGAGCAGTACTTC
CASSLGLHYEQYF
>-|12|few|TRBV10-3|TRBJ1-3
TGTGCCTCCTCTTTCTCTGGAAACACCATATATTTT
CASSFSGNTIYF
>-|14|-|TRBV19|TRBJ1-1
TGTGCCAGTAGTAAGATCGATCGGGACACTGAAGCTTTCTTT
CASSKIDRDTEAFF
>TRBD2|16|-|TRBV29-1|TRBJ2-1
TGCAGCGTTGAGTTCGGCGGGGCGGGAGGTCTTAATGAGCAGTTCTTC
CSVEFGGAGGLNEQFF
>-|12|-|TRBV16|TRBJ2-7
TGTGCCAGCAGCCCCACGGTGGCCGAGCAGTACTTC
CASSPTVAEQYF
>-|13|-|TRBV7-9|TRBJ1-2
TGTGCCAGCAGCTTAGACAAGGACCTCGACTACACCTTC
CASSLDKDLDYTF
>-|14|many|TRBV27|TRBJ2-7
TGTGCCAGCAGTTGGGACGGCCGGAGCCTTGAGCAGTACTTC
CASSWDGRSLEQYF
>TRBD2|15|few|TRBV5-1|TRBJ2-5
TGCGCCAGCAGTGAGGCTAGCGGGGGACGAGAGACCCAGTACTTC
CASSEASGGRETQYF
>TRBD1|18|-|TRBV28|TRBJ1-2
TGTGCCAGCAGTTTCGGGGGCGGCAACAGGGGATCGGGCTATGGCTACACCTTC
CASSFGGGNRGSGYGYTF
>TRBD1|14|-|TRBV10-1|TRBJ2-7
TGCGCCAGCAGTCCGGGACAGCTCTCCTACGAGCAGTACTTC
CASSPGQLSYEQYF
>-|17|once|TRBV27|TRBJ2-1
TGTGCCAGCAGTGCCAAAACCGGGACGGCTCGCATCAATGAGCAGTTCTTC
CASSAKTGTARINEQFF
>TRBD2|15|-|TRBV19|TRBJ2-4
TGTGCCAGTAGTACTTGGACTAGGTCCAAAAACATTCAGTACTTC
CASSTWTRSKNIQYF
>-|17|-|TRBV7-9|TRBJ1-5
TGTGCCAGCAGGGAAGAAGGGCGGCAGCCTAGAAATCAGCCCCAGCATTTT
CASREEGRQPRNQPQHF
>TRBD1|14|-|TRBV5-1|TRBJ2-7
TGCGCCAGCAGCTTGACAGGGGGCCTCTACGAGCAGTACTTC
CASSLTGGLYEQYF
>TRBD2|17|-|TRBV5-1|TRBJ2-3
TGCGCCAGCAGCTTGGTTTTAGCGGGGGGGCGAACAGATACGCAGTATTTT
CASSLVLAGGRTDTQYF
>-|14|-|TRBV10-2|TRBJ1-4
TGCGCCAGCAGTTATACAGGGTCCGGGGAAAAACTGTTTTTT
CASSYTGSGEKLFF
>-|15|-|TRBV9|TRBJ1-2
TGTGCCAGCAGTGCGTGGGAGACCGTAAACTATGGCTACACCTTC
CASSAWETVNYGYTF
>TRBD1|15|few|TRBV4-1|TRBJ1-2
TGCGCCAGCAGCCCCATTAACAGGGGGGACTATGGCTACACCTTC
CASSPINRGDYGYTF
>-|14|-|TRBV21-1|TRBJ2-7
TGTGCCAGCAGCATGGAGACACAAAACTACGAGCAGTACTTC
CASSMETQNYEQYF